The 19 T cell receptor beta chains reported below all come from one sample, sequenced in a study of response to subunit inactivated influenza vaccine. TCRdb re-derived calls from the RT-PCR reads in MiXCR, one entry per CDR3 protein. The sample consists of 400,000 to 650,000 distinct CDR3 sequences, more than 7% of them appearing once. Sequencing used PBMCs from blood, obtained less than 25 months after vaccination. These receptors all stem from a man aged 45 to 75 who received an inactivated influenza vaccine.

This clonotype was counted many times. CDR3 bases: TGTGCCAGCAGTCCCGACGGGCGGGGTACGCAGTATTTT. It yields the protein CASSPDGRGTQYF. The rearrangement uses TRBV28 and TRBJ2-3; D might be TRBD2 (6 bases). Trimming pared 5 bases from V and 8 bases from J, leaving 14 bases between. The CDR3 contains 13 residues. Germline values: CDR1 MDHEN, CDR2 SYDVKM.

J is TRBJ2-7 and V is TRBV7-2, with D unresolved. Germline CDR1 and CDR2: SGHTA and FQGNSA. Trimming pared 4 bases from V and 7 bases from J, leaving 8 bases between. The CDR3 sequence is 11 residues long. The CDR3: CASSSKTEQYF. In nucleotides, the CDR3 is TGTGCCAGCAGCTCCAAAACGGAGCAGTACTTC.

There are many counts of this clonotype. The chain combines TRBV4-2 with TRBJ1-1; a weak D match, TRBD1 (6 bases). There are 14 residues in the CDR3. Germline V lookup: CDR1 LGHNA, CDR2 YNFKEQ. Trimming removed 6 bases at V and 9 bases at J, with 20 bases between. The CDR3 reads CASSLGGGQGQAFF. In nucleotides, the CDR3 is TGTGCCAGCAGTTTAGGTGGGGGGCAGGGGCAAGCTTTCTTT.

This clonotype was recorded a few times. The gene calls are TRBV4-1 and TRBJ1-6; D call uncertain. The germline gives CDR1 MGHRA, CDR2 YSYEKL. This CDR3 is 14 amino acids long. The V and J ends lost 2 bases and 9 bases respectively, with 11 bases between them. CDR3 nucleotides: TGCGCCAGCAGCCAACTCCCCCTGGGTTCACCCCTCCACTTT. This sequence encodes CASSQLPLGSPLHF.

The chain links TRBV7-9 to TRBJ2-5, with D unclear. The CDR3 is 12 residues long. Trimming removed 2 bases at V and 4 bases at J, with 5 bases between. CDR1 SEHNR and CDR2 FQNEAQ come from the germline V gene (reference sequence). This CDR3 reads CASSLTVETQYF. DNA of the CDR3: TGTGCCAGCAGCTTAACCGTAGAGACCCAGTACTTC.

As concerns this clonotype: Germline and junction disagree at one end, which may indicate a read error. The V and J genes are TRBV5-1 and TRBJ2-1; D remains ambiguous. The CDR3 is made up of 19 amino acids. CDR1 and CDR2 (germline): SGHRS, YFSETQ. CDR3 sequence: CASSRTSSTPGLRNNELFF. As DNA, the CDR3 is TGCGCCAGCAGCCGTACTTCATCCACCCCAGGATTGAGAAACAATGAGCTGTTCTTC.

The chain has TRBV11-2 and TRBJ2-1; tentative D call: TRBD2 (6 bases). Germline V gives CDR1 SGHAT, CDR2 FQNNGV. V was shortened by 4 bases and J by 7 bases, with 17 bases between the two germline ends. The CDR3 consists of 15 residues. The CDR3 DNA follows: TGTGCCAGCAGCTCCGGGAGATTACATTTGAATGAGCAGTTCTTC. Protein product: CASSSGRLHLNEQFF.

This clonotype was picked up many times. The J gene is TRBJ2-3, the V gene TRBV5-1; 11 positions match TRBD1. The CDR3 spans 16 residues. Losses at the gene ends were 0 bases for V and 5 bases for J; bases not matched to a gene: 5. Germline V lookup: CDR1 SGHRS, CDR2 YFSETQ. CDR3 residues: CASSLDGTGGKDTQYF. In DNA form, the CDR3 reads TGCGCCAGCAGCTTGGATGGGACAGGGGGGAAAGATACGCAGTATTTT.

This clonotype has at least ten counts. The genes are TRBV12-3 or TRBV12-4 and TRBJ1-3, with no clear D. V lost 3 bases and J 0 bases, leaving 0 bases between the germline ends. The CDR3 spans 12 residues. CDR3 loop: CASSFSGNTIYF. In DNA, the CDR3 is TGTGCCAGCAGTTTCTCTGGAAACACCATATATTTT.

A few counts support this clonotype. The chain recombines TRBV20-1 with TRBJ2-1, with 8 bases identical to TRBD2. Germline V gene data show CDR1 as DFQATT and CDR2 as SNEGSKA (reference sequence). V lost 1 base, J lost 3 bases, and 2 bases stayed unmatched. The length of the CDR3 is 14 residues. CDR3 in DNA: TGCAGTGCTAGAGGTAGCGGGAACTACAATGAGCAGTTCTTC. Its protein product is CSARGSGNYNEQFF.

The chain couples TRBV9 to TRBJ1-2; 7 bases match TRBD1. The CDR3 is 13 residues long. The germline gives CDR1 SGDLS, CDR2 YYNGEE. Unmatched junction bases numbered 4, after V lost 3 bases and J lost 5 bases. The CDR3 region is CASSAKTGYGYTF. The DNA of the CDR3 is TGTGCCAGCAGCGCCAAGACAGGGTATGGCTACACCTTC.

This clonotype was counted only a few times. V and J are TRBV4-3 and TRBJ1-6; 10 nucleotides align to TRBD1. The CDR3 consists of 17 residues. The V gene end was trimmed by 0 bases and the J gene end by 4 bases; junction bases not matched to a gene: 3. Per germline, CDR1 LGHNA and CDR2 YSLEER. The CDR3 coding sequence is TGCGCCAGCAGCCAAGACGGGACAGGGGAATATAATTCACCCCTCCACTTT. As protein: CASSQDGTGEYNSPLHF.

The chain links TRBV9 to TRBJ2-1; D unresolved. CDR1 and CDR2 (germline): SGDLS, YYNGEE. Between the trimmed V and J ends, which lost 4 bases and 8 bases, there was a span of 16 bases. The length of the CDR3 is 14 residues. The DNA for the CDR3 is TGTGCCAGCAGCCAATCGGCCCAAAAGGATGAGCAGTTCTTC. Protein sequence: CASSQSAQKDEQFF.

This clonotype was seen more than once but under ten times. V and J are TRBV7-2 and TRBJ2-1; 8 nucleotides agree with TRBD2. J was trimmed by 8 bases and V by 2 bases; bases with no gene match: 8. The CDR3 loop spans 15 amino acids. Germline loops: CDR1 SGHTA, CDR2 FQGNSA. The CDR3 region is CASSLLREVSHEQFF. The CDR3 DNA is TGTGCCAGCAGCTTATTGCGGGAGGTTTCGCATGAGCAGTTCTTC. Looking up the rest from reference TRBV7-2 and TRBJ2-1 gives the full variable domain: GAGVSQSPSNKVTEKGKDVELRCDPISGHTALYWYRQSLGQGLEFLIYFQGNSAPDKSGLPSDRFSAERTGGSVSTLTIQRTQQEDSAVYLCASSLLREVSHEQFFGPGTRLTVL.

This clonotype was recorded at least ten times. V is TRBV28 and J is TRBJ1-4; D ambiguous. Per the germline V gene, CDR1 is MDHEN and CDR2 is SYDVKM. V was clipped by 3 bases and J by 6 bases, with 8 bases between them. This CDR3 contains 13 residues. CDR3 in amino acids: CASSFSPHEKLFF. CDR3 in DNA: TGTGCCAGCAGTTTCTCCCCTCATGAAAAACTGTTTTTT.

The rearrangement links TRBV6-5 to TRBJ2-1, with 13 positions matching TRBD2. The CDR3 spans 15 residues. Germline V CDR1 and CDR2: MNHEY, SVGAGI. J lost 8 bases, V lost 5 bases, and 6 bases had no gene match. The CDR3 DNA is TGTGCCAGCAGTGTACTAGCGGGAGGGCCCTATGAGCAGTTCTTC. Protein product: CASSVLAGGPYEQFF.

This chain joins TRBV4-3 and TRBJ1-6; unclear D gene. The germline V and J ends were trimmed by 0 bases and 10 bases, with 7 bases remaining between them. This CDR3 has 13 amino acids. Germline lookup yields CDR1 LGHNA and CDR2 YSLEER. CDR3 region: CASSQEEYSPLHF. The CDR3 DNA reads TGCGCCAGCAGCCAAGAGGAATACTCACCCCTCCACTTT.

The chain combines TRBV30 with TRBJ2-2, with D perhaps matching TRBD1 (7 bases). Germline-derived CDR1 and CDR2 are GTSNPN and SVGIG (reference sequence). This CDR3 has 14 amino acids. The germline V and J ends were trimmed by 6 bases and 0 bases, with 11 bases remaining between them. The CDR3 region is CACRGDTNTGELFF. CDR3 coding DNA: TGTGCCTGCAGGGGGGACACGAACACCGGGGAGCTGTTTTTT.

This clonotype was counted a few times. This chain connects TRBV12-3 or TRBV12-4 to TRBJ1-5, with D possibly TRBD1 on 6 matching bases. V shed 6 bases and J shed 0 bases, with 12 bases lying between them. CDR3 length: 15 residues. CDR3 in amino acids: CASSPDRYSNQPQHF. The CDR3 nucleotides read TGTGCCAGCAGCCCCGACAGGTATAGCAATCAGCCCCAGCATTTT.